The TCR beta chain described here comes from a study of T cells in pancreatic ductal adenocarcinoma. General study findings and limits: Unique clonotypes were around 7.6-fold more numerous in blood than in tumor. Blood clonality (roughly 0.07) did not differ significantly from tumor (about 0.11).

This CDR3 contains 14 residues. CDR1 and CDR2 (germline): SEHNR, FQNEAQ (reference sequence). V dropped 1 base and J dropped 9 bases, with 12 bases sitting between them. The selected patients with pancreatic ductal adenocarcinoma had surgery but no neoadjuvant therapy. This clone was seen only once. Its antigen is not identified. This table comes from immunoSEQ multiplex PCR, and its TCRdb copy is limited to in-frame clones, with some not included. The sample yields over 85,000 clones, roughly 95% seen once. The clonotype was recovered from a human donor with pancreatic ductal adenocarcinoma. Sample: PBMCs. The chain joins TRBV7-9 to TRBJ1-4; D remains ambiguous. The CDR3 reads CASSLGSEGKKLFF. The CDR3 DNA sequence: TGTGCCAGCAGCTTAGGCTCCGAGGGTAAAAAACTGTTTTTT. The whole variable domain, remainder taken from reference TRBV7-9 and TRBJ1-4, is DTGVSQNPRHKITKRGQNVTFRCDPISEHNRLYWYRQTLGQGPEFLTYFQNEAQLEKSRLLSDRFSAERPKGSFSTLEIQRTEQGDSAMYLCASSLGSEGKKLFFGSGTQLSVL.